This T cell receptor beta chain came from a study of blood T cell repertoires in COVID-19. Turning to the study itself: Whether acute or convalescent, the COVID-19 samples came from the United States, Italy and Spain. Nucleic acid was either cDNA or gDNA, and it came from T cells, B-cell-depleted T cells, or PBMCs.

This clone was observed a handful of times. As processed by the authors: From reference gene primer amplification, estimates of nucleated cell counts were derived. Method: immunoSEQ multiplex PCR; TCRdb's copy keeps in-frame clones and lacks some. V, J and clone size are taken as reported in that table, and D and trimming were inferred from the DNA itself. The table lists 90,000 to 110,000 clones, 65% to 80% of them singletons, with approximately 19% in the top ten. Germline loops: CDR1 MNHEY, CDR2 SMNVEV (reference sequence). The germline V and J ends were trimmed by 2 bases and 7 bases, with 20 bases remaining between them. The CDR3 is made up of 16 amino acids.

Sequencing used peripheral blood. The rearrangement joins TRBV27 to TRBJ1-2; D may be TRBD1 (6 bases). The sequence derives from a woman aged 70 to 79 with acute or convalescent COVID-19. This CDR3 reads CASSLDGARGLGGYTF. In DNA, the CDR3 is TGTGCCAGCAGTTTAGATGGGGCTAGGGGGTTGGGTGGCTACACCTTC.